This T cell receptor beta chain was captured by sequencing in a study of OX40 agonist ivuxolimab in advanced cancers. Background on the study: Among those treated, three patients had partial responses, one with hepatocellular carcinoma and two with cutaneous melanoma. General study findings and limits: Antigen specificity was not determined for the expanded peripheral T cells.

With autoimmune disease history or systemic immunosuppression, patients were excluded. Drawing of blood for sampling happened at baseline, at cycle 4 day 1, and at cycle 7 day 1. The germline V gene encodes CDR1 SEHNR and CDR2 FQNEAQ (reference sequence). The trim removed 1 base at V and 3 bases at J, leaving 7 bases unmatched. This CDR3 comprises 17 residues. The table came from immunoSEQ multiplex PCR; TCRdb's copy has only in-frame clones and leaves some out. The sample yields roughly 81,000 clones, 90% to 95% seen once. On this clone itself: Its antigen remains unknown.

V usage is TRBV7-9 and J usage is TRBJ2-3; 10 nucleotides align to TRBD2. The source was CD4+ or CD8+ T cells sorted from blood, collected in a trial of the OX40 agonist ivuxolimab. This sequence was found in an adult with an advanced solid tumor such as melanoma, head and neck, liver or kidney cancer. DNA of the CDR3: TGTGCCAGCAGCTTAGAGCTAGCGGGAGTTGGGACAGATACGCAGTATTTT. It encodes CASSLELAGVGTDTQYF.